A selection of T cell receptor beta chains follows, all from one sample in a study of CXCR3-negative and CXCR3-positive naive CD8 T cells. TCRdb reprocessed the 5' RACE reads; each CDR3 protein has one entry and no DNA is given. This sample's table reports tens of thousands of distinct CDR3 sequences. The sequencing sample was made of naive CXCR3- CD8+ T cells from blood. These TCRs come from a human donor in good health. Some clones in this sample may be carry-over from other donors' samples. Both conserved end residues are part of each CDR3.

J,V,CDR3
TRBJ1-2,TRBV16,CASSQRWQGANGYTF
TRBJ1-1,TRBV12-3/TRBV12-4,CASSPDTEAFF
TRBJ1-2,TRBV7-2,CASSAGTLYGYTF
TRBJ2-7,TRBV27,CASRPRPPSYEQYF
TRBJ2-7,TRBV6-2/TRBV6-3,CASSYSRGGIPYSSGTYTEQYF
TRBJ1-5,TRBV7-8,CASSSMTGAGQPQHF
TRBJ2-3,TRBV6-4,CASSATSVTDTQYF
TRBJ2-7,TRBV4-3,CASSQDRTGGIYEQYF
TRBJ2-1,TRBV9,CASSPPVTEQFF
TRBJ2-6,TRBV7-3,CASSPAESGANVLTF
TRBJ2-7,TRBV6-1,CASIRTDYEQYF
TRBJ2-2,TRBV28,CASSPLAGDTGELFF
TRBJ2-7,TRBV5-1,CASSPDRAYEQYF
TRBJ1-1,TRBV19,CASSIPGKVEAFF
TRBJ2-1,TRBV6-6,CASSYYSTKTSGRPGNEQFF
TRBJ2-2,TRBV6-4,CASSDGTSGNTGELFF
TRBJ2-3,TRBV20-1,CSANDPTKAGLTDTQYF
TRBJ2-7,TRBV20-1,CSARDPLGESYEQYF
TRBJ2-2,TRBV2,CASRQGNTGELFF
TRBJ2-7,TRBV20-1,CSARDSRDYEQYF
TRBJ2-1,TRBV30,CAWLAGTYNEQFF
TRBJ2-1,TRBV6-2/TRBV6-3,CASSARTVANNEQFF
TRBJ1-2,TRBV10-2,CASSDSRSYGYTF
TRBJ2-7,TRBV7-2,CASSSIPRQGGVTQYF
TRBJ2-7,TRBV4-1,CASSQGTGGAYEQYF
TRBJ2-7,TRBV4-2,CASSRRRQVDEQYF
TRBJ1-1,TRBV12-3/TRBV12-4,CASSIGRGSTEAFF
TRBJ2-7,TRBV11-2,CASSIGIYEQYF
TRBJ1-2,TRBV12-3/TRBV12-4,CASSIRTDYGYTF
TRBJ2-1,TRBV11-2,CASSLGGSGNEQFF
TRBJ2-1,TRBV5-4,CASSFFSATDNEQFF
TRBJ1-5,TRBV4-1,CASSQATGTPNQPQHF
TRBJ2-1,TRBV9,CASSVGRGDYNEQFF
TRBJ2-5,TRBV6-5,CASSYSMGQAQRETQYF